This TCR beta chain was sequenced in a study of graft-versus-host responses after intestinal transplantation. The table came from immunoSEQ multiplex PCR; TCRdb's copy has only in-frame clones and leaves some out. The table lists some 110,000 clones, around nine tenths of them singletons, with over 0.15% in the top ten. CDR1 is SEHNR and CDR2 is FQNEAQ in the germline V gene (reference sequence). V lost 2 bases to trimming and J lost 4 bases, with 14 bases between them. This CDR3 has 15 amino acids. To note about this clone: Its antigen is unknown.

The source was unstimulated CD4+ T cells sorted from spleen or lymph node cells, collected before intestinal transplant. The J gene is TRBJ1-2, the V gene TRBV7-9; D unclear. The clonotype was recovered from a human donor who received an intestinal transplant. The CDR3 DNA reads as TGTGCCAGCAGCTTAATTGGGGAGACGGGCTATGGCTACACCTTC. Translating gives CASSLIGETGYGYTF.